This TCR beta chain derives from a study of graft-versus-host responses after intestinal transplantation. Overall study: Uniformly, recipients were administered anti-thymocyte globulin induction with subsequent tacrolimus and steroids for roughly three years.

Points on this clone: Its antigen is currently unknown.

The CDR3 has 15 amino acids. Germline CDR1 SGHNT, CDR2 YYREEE (reference sequence). Trimming stripped 0 bases from V and 7 bases from J, with 17 bases between. The study, taken as a whole, reports: Among recipient marrow samples, GvH clones were found; some appeared first in ileum or blood. In patients with graft-donor T cell macrochimerism, allograft graft-versus-host to host-versus-graft clonal ratios were high.

Sequencing used immunoSEQ multiplex PCR; TCRdb keeps in-frame clones, though not all of them. The repertoire holds some 100,000 clones, with about 88% as singletons. The sequences come from unstimulated CD4+ T cells sorted from spleen or lymph node cells, collected before transplant. The V call is TRBV5-4, the J call TRBJ2-7; D is possibly TRBD1 or TRBD2 (6 bases each). This receptor was identified in a human donor who was the organ donor for an intestinal transplant. Written as DNA, the CDR3 is TGTGCCAGCAGCTTGGCCGTCGGGGGCAGGTGGGAGCAGTACTTC. Residues: CASSLAVGGRWEQYF.